These 6 T cell receptor beta chains originate from one sample sequenced in a study of cytomegalovirus exposure and HLA in healthy donors. Amplification used 60 Vbeta primers and 13 Jbeta primers. Sequenced by immunoSEQ multiplex PCR; TCRdb stores in-frame clones only, minus some. This table has 100,000 to 150,000 clones, about 10% appearing once. The specimen was PBMCs. These receptors came from a woman aged 18-29 years in good health and CMV-seropositive.

This clone was found once. The V gene is TRBV18, the J gene TRBJ2-7; a possible D gene is TRBD2 (6 bases). Germline V lookup: CDR1 KGHSH, CDR2 LQKENI. There are 14 residues in the CDR3. The ends were cut back, 6 bases at V and 2 bases at J, with 14 bases in the middle. CDR3 nucleotide sequence: TGTGCCAGCTCCCGGGCGGCGGGAACCTACGAGCAGTACTTC. Residues: CASSRAAGTYEQYF. The full variable domain, in which reference TRBV18 and TRBJ2-7 provide the parts outside the CDR3, is NAGVMQNPRHLVRRRGQEARLRCSPMKGHSHVYWYRQLPEEGLKFMVYLQKENIIDESGMPKERFSAEFPKEGPSILRIQQVVRGDSAAYFCASSRAAGTYEQYFGPGTRLTVT.

This clone was seen a few times. The V and J genes are TRBV19 and TRBJ2-2; possible D gene TRBD2, 5 bases. V was clipped by 4 bases and J by 8 bases, with 11 bases between them. The length of the CDR3 is 13 residues. Germline V CDR1 and CDR2: LNHDA, SQIVND (reference sequence). CDR3 nucleotides: TGTGCCAGTAGTAGGCGGGCCGGTGGGGAGCTGTTTTTT. This encodes CASSRRAGGELFF.

The J gene is TRBJ1-2, the V gene TRBV6-6; 7 positions agree with TRBD1. This CDR3 has 15 residues. The germline V gene has CDR1 MNHNY and CDR2 SVGAGI (reference sequence). V was clipped by 6 bases and J by 3 bases; unmatched bases: 10. The CDR3 DNA sequence: TGTGCCAGCAGCTATAGGGGACAGTCAGACTATGGCTACACCTTC. It yields the protein CASSYRGQSDYGYTF.

The V call is TRBV4-1, the J call TRBJ1-5; tentatively, D is TRBD1 (5 bases). The V gene's germline CDR1 is MGHRA and CDR2 YSYEKL. The length of the CDR3 is 13 residues. V lost 4 bases and J lost 9, with 13 bases in between. CDR3 sequence: CASSPSPQGPQHF. CDR3 nucleotides: TGCGCCAGCAGCCCGTCCCCCCAGGGGCCCCAGCATTTT.

There are a few counts of this clone. This chain links TRBV30 with TRBJ1-5; 10 nucleotides match TRBD1. CDR3 size: 14 residues. V was clipped by 5 bases and J by 6 bases; unmatched bases: 7. Germline values: CDR1 GTSNPN, CDR2 SVGIG (reference sequence). In DNA, the CDR3 is TGTGCCTGGGGTTACGGGACAGGGGTTCAGCCCCAGCATTTT. Its translation: CAWGYGTGVQPQHF. The variable domain in full, with the rest retrieved from reference TRBV30 and TRBJ1-5, is SQTIHQWPATLVQPVGSPLSLECTVEGTSNPNLYWYRQAAGRGLQLLFYSVGIGQISSEVPQNLSASRPQDRQFILSSKKLLLSDSGFYLCAWGYGTGVQPQHFGDGTRLSIL.

V is TRBV6-4 and J is TRBJ1-4; the D is unclear. This CDR3 comprises 14 residues. Germline CDR1 MRHNA, CDR2 SNTAGT. V was trimmed by 4 bases and J by 5 bases, leaving 11 bases between them. The CDR3 DNA reads as TGTGCCAGCAGTGTGTATCCAGGCAATGAAAAACTGTTTTTT. Translating gives CASSVYPGNEKLFF.